The rows below give T cell receptor beta chains drawn from one sample of a study of regulatory T cells in long-lasting Graves disease. A single record per CDR3 protein comes from TCRdb applying MiXCR to the multiplex PCR reads. Of hundreds of thousands of distinct CDR3 sequences listed, approximately 15% are singletons. The sample was also reused in another study, on T cells in Graves' hyperthyroidism and ophthalmopathy.

The material sequenced was peripheral blood mononuclear cells (PBMCs), taken at new diagnosis, from a patient treated with antithyroid drugs. These receptors originate from a man aged 40-49 years with Graves disease. Each CDR3 is given with its conserved first and last residue.

CASNADWQSNSPLHF	TRBV19
CASSLVLAGGSTDTQYF	TRBV7-6
CASSVRTGQTLNQPQHF	TRBV19
CSASRTGGLHSPLHF	TRBV20-1
CASSPGRGGYGYTF	TRBV14
CASSSRRGARSNQPQHF	TRBV7-2
CAWNTGGYQPQHF	TRBV30
CASSLENSWETQYF	TRBV5-1
CASSPLGGMDQPQHF	TRBV28
CASSPQGITCEQYF	TRBV28
CAISESKGSSNQPQHF	TRBV10-3
CSATKTGLQETRYF	TRBV20-1
CASSRGQARNQPQHF	TRBV28
CASSVAGGQTYEQYF	TRBV9
CASSLEFTGAYEQYF	TRBV5-1
CASSQQSGPGANVLTF	TRBV4-2